This T cell receptor beta chain was recorded in a study of T cell responses to AZD1222 COVID-19 vaccine. Study conclusions and caveats: At study baseline, merely several AZD1222 recipients were seropositive. Most donors were white British, females outnumbered males, and clonal diversity was possibly underestimated.

Only in-frame clones appear in the TCRdb table, and some are missing; sequencing was by immunoSEQ multiplex PCR. This table holds about 110,000 clones, 86% found once. Remarks on this clone: Antigen unknown.

The CDR3 sequence is 15 residues long. Germline-derived CDR1 and CDR2 are SGHTA and FQGNSA. J was trimmed by 9 bases and V by 2 bases; bases with no gene match: 12. Sequencing was performed on peripheral blood, taken on day 0 of AZD1222 vaccination. The rearrangement joins TRBV7-2 to TRBJ2-7; TRBD2 matches 8 bases. The TCR was taken from an adult in good health. CDR3 amino acids: CASSLFDGGASVQYF. CDR3 DNA sequence: TGTGCCAGCAGCTTATTCGACGGGGGGGCGAGCGTGCAGTACTTC.